The present entry profiles one TCR beta chain with its context. Its antigen is as yet unknown. Donors sampled were nominally healthy, though unrecorded immune exposures were likely. The length of the CDR3 is 14 residues. Per the germline V gene, CDR1 is SQVTM and CDR2 is ANQGSEA. V lost 0 bases, J lost 3 bases, and 4 bases stayed unmatched. PCR primers comprised 60 Vbeta and 13 Jbeta primers. Assay: immunoSEQ multiplex PCR; the TCRdb copy retains only in-frame clones and omits some. This repertoire shows 150,000 to 200,000 clones, around 77% found once; its top ten account for approximately 1.8%. This specimen belongs to a study of cytomegalovirus exposure and HLA in healthy donors. Overall study findings and caveats: It was likely that a cluster of highly shared sequence variants was a sequencing artifact.

The sequence was obtained from a woman in her twenties or thirties in good health and CMV-seronegative. The sample comprised PBMCs. The V and J genes are TRBV29-1 and TRBJ2-7, with 8 bases fitting TRBD2. The CDR3 loop reads CSVEDTGLGYEQYF. The DNA of the CDR3 is TGCAGCGTTGAAGATACGGGACTAGGCTACGAGCAGTACTTC.